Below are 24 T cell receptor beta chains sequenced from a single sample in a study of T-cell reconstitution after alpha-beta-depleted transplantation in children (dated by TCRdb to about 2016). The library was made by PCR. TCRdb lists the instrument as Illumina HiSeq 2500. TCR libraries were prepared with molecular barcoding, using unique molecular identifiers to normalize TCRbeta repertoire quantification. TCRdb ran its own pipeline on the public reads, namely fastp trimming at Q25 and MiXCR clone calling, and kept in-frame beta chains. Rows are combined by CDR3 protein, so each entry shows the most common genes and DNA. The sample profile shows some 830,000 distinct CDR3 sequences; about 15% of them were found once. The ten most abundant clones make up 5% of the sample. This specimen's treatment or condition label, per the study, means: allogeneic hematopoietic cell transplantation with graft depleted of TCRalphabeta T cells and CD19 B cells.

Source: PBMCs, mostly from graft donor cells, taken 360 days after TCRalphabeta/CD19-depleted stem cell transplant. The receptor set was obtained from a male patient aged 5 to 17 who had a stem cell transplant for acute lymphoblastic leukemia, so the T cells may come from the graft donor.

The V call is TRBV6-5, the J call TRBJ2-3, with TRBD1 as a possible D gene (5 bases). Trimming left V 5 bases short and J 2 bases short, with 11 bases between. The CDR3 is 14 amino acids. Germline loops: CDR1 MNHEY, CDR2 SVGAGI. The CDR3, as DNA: TGTGCCAGCAGTAATGACAGAATCACAGATACGCAGTATTTT. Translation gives CASSNDRITDTQYF.

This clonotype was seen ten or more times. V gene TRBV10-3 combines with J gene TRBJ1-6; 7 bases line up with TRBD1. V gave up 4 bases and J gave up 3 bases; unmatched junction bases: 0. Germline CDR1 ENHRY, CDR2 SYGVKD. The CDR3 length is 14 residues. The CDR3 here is CAISGQGYNSPLHF. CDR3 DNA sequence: TGTGCCATCAGTGGACAGGGCTATAATTCACCCCTCCACTTT.

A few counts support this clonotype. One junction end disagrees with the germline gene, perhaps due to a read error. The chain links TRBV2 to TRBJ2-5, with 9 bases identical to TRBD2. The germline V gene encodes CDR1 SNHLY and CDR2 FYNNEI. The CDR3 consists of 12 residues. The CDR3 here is CASSGSGRIVGF. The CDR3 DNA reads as TGTGCCAGCAGTGGAAGCGGGAGGATCGTAGGCTTC.

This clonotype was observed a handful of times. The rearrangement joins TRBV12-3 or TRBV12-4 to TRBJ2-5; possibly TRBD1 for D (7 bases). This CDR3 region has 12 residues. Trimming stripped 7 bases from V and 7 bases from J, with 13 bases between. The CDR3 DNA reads TGTGCCAGCAACCTCAGGGGGGTGACCCAGTACTTC. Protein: CASNLRGVTQYF.

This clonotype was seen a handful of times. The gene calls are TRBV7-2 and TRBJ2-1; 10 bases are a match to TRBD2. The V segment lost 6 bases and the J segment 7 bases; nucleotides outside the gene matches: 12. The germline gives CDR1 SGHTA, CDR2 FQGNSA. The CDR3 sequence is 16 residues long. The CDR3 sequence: CASSPRAAGGDNEQFF. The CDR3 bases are TGTGCCAGCAGTCCTAGGGCAGCGGGAGGGGATAATGAGCAGTTCTTC.

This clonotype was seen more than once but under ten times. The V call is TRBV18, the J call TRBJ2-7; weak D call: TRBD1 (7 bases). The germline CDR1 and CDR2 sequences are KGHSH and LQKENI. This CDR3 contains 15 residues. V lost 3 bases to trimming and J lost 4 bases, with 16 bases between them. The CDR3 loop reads CASSPARGAFYEQYF. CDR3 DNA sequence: TGTGCCAGCTCACCTGCCAGGGGGGCTTTTTACGAGCAGTACTTC.

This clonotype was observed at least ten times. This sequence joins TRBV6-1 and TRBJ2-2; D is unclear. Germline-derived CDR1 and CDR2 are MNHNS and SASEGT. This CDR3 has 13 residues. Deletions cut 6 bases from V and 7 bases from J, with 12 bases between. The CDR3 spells CASSRVLGGELFF. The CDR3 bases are TGTGCCAGCAGCCGGGTATTGGGCGGGGAGCTGTTTTTT.

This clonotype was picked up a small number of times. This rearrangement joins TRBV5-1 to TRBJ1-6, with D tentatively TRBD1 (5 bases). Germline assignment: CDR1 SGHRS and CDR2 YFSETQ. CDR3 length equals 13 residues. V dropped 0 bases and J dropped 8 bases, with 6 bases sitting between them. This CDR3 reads CASSLGRDSPLHF. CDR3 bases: TGCGCCAGCAGCTTGGGCAGGGATTCACCCCTCCACTTT.

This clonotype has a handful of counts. The CDR3 DNA reads as TGTGCCAGCAGTTATGTCGGGCGGGAGTACGAGCAGTACTTC. Translated: CASSYVGREYEQYF. The chain employs TRBV6-5 and TRBJ2-7; the match to TRBD2 covers 7 bases. In germline, CDR1 is MNHEY, CDR2 SVGAGI. Germline trimming cut 3 bases from V and 4 bases from J; bases unmatched to any gene: 6. The CDR3 contains 14 residues.

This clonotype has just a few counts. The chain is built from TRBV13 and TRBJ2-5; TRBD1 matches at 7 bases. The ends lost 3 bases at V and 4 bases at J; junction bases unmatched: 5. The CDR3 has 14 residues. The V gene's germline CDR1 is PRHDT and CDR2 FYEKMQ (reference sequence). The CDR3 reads CASSFWTGGETQYF. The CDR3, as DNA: TGTGCCAGCAGCTTCTGGACAGGTGGAGAGACCCAGTACTTC.

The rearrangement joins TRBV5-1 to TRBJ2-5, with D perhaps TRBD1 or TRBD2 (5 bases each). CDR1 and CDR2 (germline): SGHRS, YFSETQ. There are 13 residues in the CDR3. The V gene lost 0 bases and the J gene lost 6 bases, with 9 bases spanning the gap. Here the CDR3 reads CASSLGWGKTQYF. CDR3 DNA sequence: TGCGCCAGCAGCTTGGGATGGGGGAAGACCCAGTACTTC.

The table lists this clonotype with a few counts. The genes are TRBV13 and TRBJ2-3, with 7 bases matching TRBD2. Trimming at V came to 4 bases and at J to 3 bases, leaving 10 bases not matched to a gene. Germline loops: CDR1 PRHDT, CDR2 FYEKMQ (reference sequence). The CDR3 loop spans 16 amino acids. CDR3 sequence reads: CASSSREGGNTDTQYF. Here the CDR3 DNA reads TGTGCCAGCAGCTCCAGGGAGGGAGGGAATACAGATACGCAGTATTTT.

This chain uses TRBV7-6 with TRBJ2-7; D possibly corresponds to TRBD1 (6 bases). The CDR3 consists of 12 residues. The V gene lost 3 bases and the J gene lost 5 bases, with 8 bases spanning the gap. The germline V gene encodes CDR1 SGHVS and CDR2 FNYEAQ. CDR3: CASSFRTDEQYF. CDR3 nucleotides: TGTGCCAGCAGCTTCCGGACAGACGAGCAGTACTTC.

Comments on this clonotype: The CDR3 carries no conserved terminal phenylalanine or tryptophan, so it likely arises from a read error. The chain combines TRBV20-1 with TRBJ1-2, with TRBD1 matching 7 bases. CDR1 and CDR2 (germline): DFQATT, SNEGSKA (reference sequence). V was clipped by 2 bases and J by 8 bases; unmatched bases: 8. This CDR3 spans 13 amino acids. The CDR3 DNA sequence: TGCAGTGCTAGATGGTGGGACAGTGGAGGCTACACCTGC. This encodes CSARWWDSGGYTC.

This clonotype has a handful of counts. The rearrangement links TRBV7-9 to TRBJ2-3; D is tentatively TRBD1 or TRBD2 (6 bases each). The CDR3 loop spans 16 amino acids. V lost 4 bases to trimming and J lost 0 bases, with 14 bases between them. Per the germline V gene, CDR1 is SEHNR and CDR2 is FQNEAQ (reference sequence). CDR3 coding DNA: TGTGCCAGCAGCTCTCGGGCCGGGGGCAGCACAGATACGCAGTATTTT. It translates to CASSSRAGGSTDTQYF.

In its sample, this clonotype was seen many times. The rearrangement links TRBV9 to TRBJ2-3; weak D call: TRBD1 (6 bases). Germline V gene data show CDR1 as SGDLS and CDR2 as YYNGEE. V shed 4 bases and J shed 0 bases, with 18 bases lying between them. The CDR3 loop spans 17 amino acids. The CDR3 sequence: CASSTQGTMLSTDTQYF. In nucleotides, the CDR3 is TGTGCCAGCAGCACCCAGGGGACGATGCTGAGCACAGATACGCAGTATTTT.

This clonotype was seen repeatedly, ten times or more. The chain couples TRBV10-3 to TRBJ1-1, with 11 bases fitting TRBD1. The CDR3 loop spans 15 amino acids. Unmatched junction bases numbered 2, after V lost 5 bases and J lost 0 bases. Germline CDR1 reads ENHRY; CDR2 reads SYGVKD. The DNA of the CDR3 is TGTGCCATCAGTAAGGACAGGGGGCTGAACACTGAAGCTTTCTTT. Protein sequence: CAISKDRGLNTEAFF.

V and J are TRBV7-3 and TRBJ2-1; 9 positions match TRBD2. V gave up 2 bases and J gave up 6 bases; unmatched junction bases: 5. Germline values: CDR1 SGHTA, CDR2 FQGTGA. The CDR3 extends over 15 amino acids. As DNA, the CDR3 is TGTGCCAGCAGCTTACTTGGGACTAGCAGCAATGAGCAGTTCTTC. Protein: CASSLLGTSSNEQFF.

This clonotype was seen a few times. The CDR3 here is CATDRERLETQYF. The CDR3, as DNA: TGCGCCACCGACCGGGAGCGCCTGGAGACCCAGTACTTC. This chain connects TRBV5-1 to TRBJ2-5; D is possibly TRBD2 (6 bases). CDR3 length: 13 residues. Germline V CDR1 and CDR2: SGHRS, YFSETQ. Trimming removed 9 bases from V and 5 bases from J, with 17 bases in between.

CDR3 amino acids: CASTLGGTVYEQYF. The CDR3 coding sequence is TGTGCCAGCACCCTGGGAGGGACAGTCTACGAGCAGTACTTC. The chain carries TRBV6-1 and TRBJ2-7; D might be TRBD1 or TRBD2, each matching 7 bases. The CDR3 spans 14 residues. Trimming took off 7 bases at V and 3 bases at J, with 16 bases between the two ends. Per the germline V gene, CDR1 is MNHNS and CDR2 is SASEGT.

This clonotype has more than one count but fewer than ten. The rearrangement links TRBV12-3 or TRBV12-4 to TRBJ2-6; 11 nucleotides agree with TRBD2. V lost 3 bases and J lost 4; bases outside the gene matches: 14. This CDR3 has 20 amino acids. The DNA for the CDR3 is TGTGCCAGCAGTTTGAGGGGAGTAGCGGGAGGGCCGGGGGGGGCCAACGTCCTGACTTTC. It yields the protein CASSLRGVAGGPGGANVLTF.

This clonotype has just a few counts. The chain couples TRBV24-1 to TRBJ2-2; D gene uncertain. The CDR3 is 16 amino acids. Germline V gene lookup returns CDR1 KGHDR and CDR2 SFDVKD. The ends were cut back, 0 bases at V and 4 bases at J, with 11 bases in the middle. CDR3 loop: CATSDLPQTTTGELFF. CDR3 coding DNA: TGTGCCACCAGTGATTTGCCACAAACTACCACCGGGGAGCTGTTTTTT.

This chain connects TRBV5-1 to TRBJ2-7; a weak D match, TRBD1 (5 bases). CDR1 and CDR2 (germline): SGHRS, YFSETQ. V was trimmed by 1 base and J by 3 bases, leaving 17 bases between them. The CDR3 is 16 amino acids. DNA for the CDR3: TGCGCCAGCAGCTTGTTAGGGGCTCCCAGGAACTACGAGCAGTACTTC. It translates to CASSLLGAPRNYEQYF.

Here the CDR3 DNA reads TGCAGCGTTGGGCGGGGGGAGGGGCGCCTGAACAATGAGCAGTTCTTC. Residues: CSVGRGEGRLNNEQFF. This chain uses TRBV29-1 with TRBJ2-1, with TRBD2 matching 8 bases. The J segment lost 5 bases and the V segment lost 4 bases, leaving 13 bases of the junction unmatched. The CDR3 is 16 amino acids. Per the germline V gene, CDR1 is SQVTM and CDR2 is ANQGSEA.